The rows below give T cell receptor beta chains drawn from one sample of a study of OX40 agonist ivuxolimab in advanced cancers. Measured with immunoSEQ multiplex PCR; TCRdb has only the in-frame clones, and not every one. The sample consists of about 41,000 clones, roughly 86% of them appearing once. This material consisted of CD4+ or CD8+ T cells sorted from blood, taken in a trial of the OX40 agonist ivuxolimab. Receptors originate from an adult with an advanced solid tumor such as melanoma, head and neck, liver or kidney cancer. CDR3s include the opening cysteine and the closing phenylalanine or tryptophan. D genes are given only for firm matches. Not all rows give a size; the values are once, few, many and, for expanded clones, a class.

>-|-|TRBV10-3|TRBJ1-1
CAISESVTGRMNTEAFF
TGTGCCATCAGTGAGTCGGTAACCGGCCGGATGAACACTGAAGCTTTTTTT
>-|TRBD2|TRBV5-1|TRBJ2-5
CASSFFKGGYQETQYF
TGCGCCAGCAGCTTTTTTAAGGGAGGGTATCAAGAGACCCAGTACTTC
>-|-|TRBV7-2|TRBJ1-1
CASSPNRWANTEAFF
TGTGCCAGCAGCCCGAACCGCTGGGCGAACACTGAAGCTTTCTTT
>once|TRBD2|TRBV10-3|TRBJ2-1
CASRTSSNNEQFF
TGTGCCAGCCGGACTAGCAGTAACAATGAGCAGTTCTTC
>-|-|TRBV2|TRBJ1-5
CASSEFLNQPQHF
TGTGCCAGCAGTGAATTTTTGAATCAGCCCCAGCATTTT
>-|TRBD1|TRBV28|TRBJ1-2
CASSFQGARIYGYTF
TGTGCCAGCAGTTTCCAGGGGGCGCGCATCTATGGCTACACCTTC
>-|TRBD2|TRBV10-3|TRBJ2-7
CAIRGLAGASEQYF
TGTGCCATCAGAGGACTAGCGGGAGCCTCCGAGCAGTACTTC
>-|-|TRBV7-2|TRBJ1-1
CASSLKARRKQEAFF
TGTGCCAGCAGCTTAAAAGCCAGAAGGAAACAGGAAGCTTTCTTT
>-|-|TRBV28|TRBJ1-4
CATSGVGRDNEKLFF
TGTGCCACTTCGGGGGTGGGAAGGGATAATGAAAAACTGTTTTTT
>-|-|TRBV7-8|TRBJ2-5
CASSLAQQRPETQYF
TGTGCCAGCAGCTTAGCGCAGCAGCGCCCAGAGACCCAGTACTTC
>-|-|TRBV5-4|TRBJ2-7
CASSQEFTGSGYEQYF
TGTGCCAGCAGCCAAGAGTTCACAGGGTCGGGGTACGAGCAGTACTTC
>-|TRBD1|TRBV6-5|TRBJ1-4
CASRNRGREKLFF
TGTGCCAGCAGAAACAGGGGGCGGGAAAAACTGTTTTTT
>-|-|TRBV18|TRBJ2-7
CASSPRVGAYEQYF
TGTGCCAGCTCACCACGTGTCGGAGCCTACGAGCAGTACTTC
>-|TRBD1|TRBV11-3|TRBJ1-6
CASSPQGTAMGLALHF
TGTGCCAGCAGCCCCCAGGGGACAGCCATGGGATTGGCCCTCCACTTT
>-|TRBD1|TRBV19|TRBJ2-7
CASSISTGASSYEQYF
TGTGCCAGTAGTATTTCGACAGGGGCGAGCTCCTACGAGCAGTACTTC
>-|-|TRBV18|TRBJ2-2
CASSPGRGPGTGELFF
TGTGCCAGCTCACCGGGGAGGGGGCCAGGCACCGGGGAGCTGTTTTTT
>-|TRBD1|TRBV15|TRBJ1-2
CATSRRTGPNYGYTF
TGTGCCACCAGCAGAAGGACAGGGCCCAACTATGGCTACACCTTC
>-|-|TRBV5-8|TRBJ2-7
CASSFGSYSYEQYF
TGTGCCAGCAGCTTCGGATCTTACTCCTACGAGCAGTACTTC
>-|-|TRBV18|TRBJ1-1
CASSPTELRGNFNTEAFF
TGTGCCAGCTCACCAACGGAACTGAGGGGAAATTTTAACACTGAAGCTTTCTTT
>-|-|TRBV14|TRBJ2-7
CASSRQRFEQYF
TGTGCCAGCAGCCGGCAAAGATTTGAGCAGTACTTC
>-|-|TRBV11-1|TRBJ2-7
CASSSTTATYEQYF
TGTGCCAGCAGCTCCACGACAGCGACCTACGAGCAGTACTTC
>-|-|TRBV18|TRBJ2-1
CASSPRNEQFF
TGTGCCAGCTCACCGAGGAATGAGCAGTTCTTC
>-|-|TRBV15|TRBJ2-7
CATRERSSYEQYF
TGTGCCACCCGGGAGCGGAGCTCCTACGAGCAGTACTTC
>-|-|TRBV5-4|TRBJ1-2
CASSPPYRYGYTF
TGTGCCAGCAGCCCCCCCTACAGATATGGCTACACCTTC
>-|-|TRBV10-3|TRBJ2-4
CAISPQGGTKNIQYF
TGTGCCATCAGCCCACAGGGTGGGACCAAAAACATTCAGTACTTC
>-|-|TRBV5-1|TRBJ2-1
CASSPEGNEQFF
TGCGCCAGCAGCCCCGAGGGTAATGAGCAGTTCTTC